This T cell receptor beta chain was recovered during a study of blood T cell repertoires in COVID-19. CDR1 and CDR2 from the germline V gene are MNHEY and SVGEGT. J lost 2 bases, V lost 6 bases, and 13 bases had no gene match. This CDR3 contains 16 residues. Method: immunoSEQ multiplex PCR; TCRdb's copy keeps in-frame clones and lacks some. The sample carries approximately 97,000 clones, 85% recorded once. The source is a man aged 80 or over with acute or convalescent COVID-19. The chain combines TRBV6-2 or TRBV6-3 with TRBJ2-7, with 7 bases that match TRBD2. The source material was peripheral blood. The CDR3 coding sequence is TGTGCCAGCAGCTGGCGGGGGAGGGATAAAGCCTACGAGCAGTACTTC. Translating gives CASSWRGRDKAYEQYF.